Listed below are T cell receptor beta chains from one sample, sequenced in a study of T cells in Graves' hyperthyroidism and ophthalmopathy. TCRdb reprocessed the multiplex PCR reads via MiXCR and lists one record per CDR3 protein. There are roughly 750,000 distinct CDR3 sequences in the sample; about 16% occur only once, and about 8.4% lies in the top ten. The sequencing input was blood. The receptors originated from a man aged 18 to 30 with Graves' hyperthyroidism. CDR3s include the opening cysteine and the closing phenylalanine or tryptophan. Fields, in order: CDR3 protein, CDR3 DNA, D gene, J gene, V gene, clone size. A D gene is named only where the DNA matches it firmly. The size of a clone is reported for some rows only, either as once, few or many, or as a class for expanded clones.

CDR3aa: CAISEAGDNEQFF; CDR3nt: TGTGCCATCAGTGAGGCGGGAGACAATGAGCAGTTCTTC; d_gene: TRBD2; j_gene: TRBJ2-1; v_gene: TRBV10-3; abundance: -
CDR3aa: CASSFVGPTNEKLFF; CDR3nt: TGTGCCAGCAGTTTCGTGGGACCAACTAATGAAAAACTGTTTTTT; d_gene: -; j_gene: TRBJ1-4; v_gene: TRBV12-3/TRBV12-4; abundance: -
CDR3aa: CASSQVGTRRNEQYF; CDR3nt: TGCGCCAGCAGCCAAGTGGGGACCCGGAGGAACGAGCAGTACTTC; d_gene: -; j_gene: TRBJ2-7; v_gene: TRBV4-1; abundance: few
CDR3aa: CASSPPSRTGELFF; CDR3nt: TGTGCCAGCAGCCCCCCCTCCCGGACCGGGGAGCTGTTTTTT; d_gene: -; j_gene: TRBJ2-2; v_gene: TRBV3-1; abundance: many
CDR3aa: CAWSRFRGVSGANVLTF; CDR3nt: TGTGCCTGGAGTAGGTTTAGGGGAGTCTCTGGGGCCAACGTCCTGACTTTC; d_gene: -; j_gene: TRBJ2-6; v_gene: TRBV30; abundance: -
CDR3aa: CASSSRVTSYEQYF; CDR3nt: TGTGCCAGCAGCTCCAGGGTGACCTCCTACGAGCAGTACTTC; d_gene: -; j_gene: TRBJ2-7; v_gene: TRBV5-4; abundance: -
CDR3aa: CASSGVLRTDTQYF; CDR3nt: TGTGCCAGCAGTGGCGTTCTCCGCACAGATACGCAGTATTTT; d_gene: -; j_gene: TRBJ2-3; v_gene: TRBV2; abundance: many
CDR3aa: CASSFRGTTGELFF; CDR3nt: TGTGCCAGCAGCTTCCGGGGGACCACCGGGGAGCTGTTTTTT; d_gene: -; j_gene: TRBJ2-2; v_gene: TRBV11-3; abundance: many
CDR3aa: CASSERTPSTDTQYF; CDR3nt: TGCGCCAGCAGCGAACGGACCCCTAGCACAGATACGCAGTATTTT; d_gene: -; j_gene: TRBJ2-3; v_gene: TRBV4-1; abundance: -
CDR3aa: CASSAEGNTEAFF; CDR3nt: TGTGCCAGCAGCGCTGAAGGGAACACTGAAGCTTTCTTT; d_gene: -; j_gene: TRBJ1-1; v_gene: TRBV7-9; abundance: -
CDR3aa: CASSSWATGAEAFF; CDR3nt: TGTGCCAGCAGCTCCTGGGCCACTGGGGCTGAAGCTTTCTTT; d_gene: -; j_gene: TRBJ1-1; v_gene: TRBV7-9; abundance: -
CDR3aa: CASTPGTVNNEQFF; CDR3nt: TGTGCCAGCACCCCCGGGACAGTGAACAATGAGCAGTTCTTC; d_gene: TRBD1; j_gene: TRBJ2-1; v_gene: TRBV7-9; abundance: many
CDR3aa: CASTPSLMNTEAFF; CDR3nt: TGTGCCAGCACCCCGTCCCTCATGAACACTGAAGCTTTCTTT; d_gene: -; j_gene: TRBJ1-1; v_gene: TRBV9; abundance: -
CDR3aa: CASSNPPGGNTGELFF; CDR3nt: TGTGCCAGCAGCAACCCACCGGGGGGCAACACCGGGGAGCTGTTTTTT; d_gene: -; j_gene: TRBJ2-2; v_gene: TRBV28; abundance: few
CDR3aa: CANSLAGEEETQYF; CDR3nt: TGTGCCAATTCACTAGCGGGAGAGGAAGAGACCCAGTACTTC; d_gene: TRBD2; j_gene: TRBJ2-5; v_gene: TRBV28; abundance: many
CDR3aa: CASNWGRDGTEAFF; CDR3nt: TGTGCCAGTAACTGGGGGCGCGACGGGACTGAAGCTTTCTTT; d_gene: -; j_gene: TRBJ1-1; v_gene: TRBV19; abundance: few
CDR3aa: CASEFDPGLAGGETQYF; CDR3nt: TGTGCCAGCGAATTCGACCCGGGACTAGCGGGAGGAGAGACCCAGTACTTC; d_gene: TRBD2; j_gene: TRBJ2-5; v_gene: TRBV2; abundance: -
CDR3aa: CSARDPTGNYGYTF; CDR3nt: TGCAGTGCTAGAGATCCGACAGGGAACTATGGCTACACCTTC; d_gene: TRBD1; j_gene: TRBJ1-2; v_gene: TRBV20-1; abundance: -
CDR3aa: CASSLDGGRRMRQYF; CDR3nt: TGTGCCAGCAGCTTGGACGGGGGCCGCAGAATGCGGCAGTACTTC; d_gene: -; j_gene: TRBJ2-7; v_gene: TRBV7-9; abundance: -
CDR3aa: CASSLSVAGAFEQYF; CDR3nt: TGTGCCAGCAGTTTAAGTGTAGCGGGAGCGTTCGAGCAGTACTTC; d_gene: TRBD2; j_gene: TRBJ2-7; v_gene: TRBV27; abundance: once
CDR3aa: CASSFPGTSSYEQYF; CDR3nt: TGTGCCAGCAGTTTCCCCGGCACGTCCTCCTACGAGCAGTACTTC; d_gene: -; j_gene: TRBJ2-7; v_gene: TRBV28; abundance: many
CDR3aa: CATSPGLAIHNEQFF; CDR3nt: TGTGCCACCAGCCCGGGACTAGCGATCCACAATGAGCAGTTCTTC; d_gene: TRBD2; j_gene: TRBJ2-1; v_gene: TRBV15; abundance: -
CDR3aa: CASSLSGETSHYEQYF; CDR3nt: TGTGCCAGCAGTTTGAGTGGGGAGACTAGTCACTACGAGCAGTACTTC; d_gene: -; j_gene: TRBJ2-7; v_gene: TRBV6-1; abundance: many
CDR3aa: CAAGGHGQFF; CDR3nt: TGTGCCGCGGGGGGACATGGGCAGTTCTTC; d_gene: TRBD2; j_gene: TRBJ2-1; v_gene: TRBV28; abundance: -
CDR3aa: CANSSRLGQSHGYTF; CDR3nt: TGTGCCAACAGTTCCCGACTCGGACAGTCCCATGGCTACACCTTC; d_gene: -; j_gene: TRBJ1-2; v_gene: TRBV7-8; abundance: few
CDR3aa: CASSLIGPDTGELFF; CDR3nt: TGTGCCAGCAGCTTAATTGGTCCGGATACCGGGGAGCTGTTTTTT; d_gene: -; j_gene: TRBJ2-2; v_gene: TRBV11-2; abundance: few
CDR3aa: CASSWTVSSPNEKLFF; CDR3nt: TGCGCCAGCAGCTGGACAGTTTCTTCCCCTAATGAAAAACTGTTTTTT; d_gene: -; j_gene: TRBJ1-4; v_gene: TRBV5-1; abundance: few
CDR3aa: CASFLLAGGFKETQYF; CDR3nt: TGTGCCAGCTTCTTACTAGCGGGAGGTTTTAAGGAGACCCAGTACTTC; d_gene: TRBD2; j_gene: TRBJ2-5; v_gene: TRBV2; abundance: many
CDR3aa: CASSPQSSQPQHF; CDR3nt: TGTGCCAGCTCACCACAGAGCTCGCAGCCCCAGCATTTT; d_gene: -; j_gene: TRBJ1-5; v_gene: TRBV18; abundance: few
CDR3aa: CASSIIGRGDTQYF; CDR3nt: TGTGCCAGCAGTATAATCGGGCGGGGAGATACGCAGTATTTT; d_gene: -; j_gene: TRBJ2-3; v_gene: TRBV28; abundance: -
CDR3aa: CASGLVRTGDTLTYTEAFF; CDR3nt: TGTGCTAGTGGTTTGGTACGAACAGGAGACACACTAACATACACTGAAGCTTTCTTT; d_gene: -; j_gene: TRBJ1-1; v_gene: TRBV12-5; abundance: many
CDR3aa: CASSTGTEKNSPLHF; CDR3nt: TGTGCCAGCAGCACCGGGACGGAAAAAAATTCACCCCTCCACTTT; d_gene: -; j_gene: TRBJ1-6; v_gene: TRBV9; abundance: -
CDR3aa: CATSGGLAGITYNEQFF; CDR3nt: TGTGCCACCAGCGGCGGACTAGCGGGGATAACCTACAATGAGCAGTTCTTC; d_gene: TRBD2; j_gene: TRBJ2-1; v_gene: TRBV15; abundance: -
CDR3aa: CATSTGLAGAYEQYF; CDR3nt: TGTGCCACCAGCACAGGACTAGCGGGGGCCTACGAGCAGTACTTC; d_gene: TRBD2; j_gene: TRBJ2-7; v_gene: TRBV15; abundance: -
CDR3aa: CATSQGSNTEAFF; CDR3nt: TGTGCCACCAGCCAGGGGAGCAACACTGAAGCTTTCTTT; d_gene: -; j_gene: TRBJ1-1; v_gene: TRBV6-1; abundance: -
CDR3aa: CASSQESAGRGYNEQFF; CDR3nt: TGTGCCAGCAGCCAAGAGAGTGCAGGCAGGGGCTACAATGAGCAGTTCTTC; d_gene: -; j_gene: TRBJ2-1; v_gene: TRBV4-2; abundance: few
CDR3aa: CASSSAGLPYEQYF; CDR3nt: TGTGCCAGCAGTTCGGCGGGGCTGCCCTACGAGCAGTACTTC; d_gene: -; j_gene: TRBJ2-7; v_gene: TRBV27; abundance: -
CDR3aa: CASSSGHRATYEQYF; CDR3nt: TGTGCCAGCAGCTCGGGACACCGAGCTACCTACGAGCAGTACTTC; d_gene: -; j_gene: TRBJ2-7; v_gene: TRBV3-1; abundance: -
CDR3aa: CASSIDGTPYYGYTF; CDR3nt: TGTGCCAGTAGTATAGATGGGACCCCATACTATGGCTACACCTTC; d_gene: -; j_gene: TRBJ1-2; v_gene: TRBV19; abundance: few
CDR3aa: CASSYPPVAAYEQYF; CDR3nt: TGTGCCAGCAGTTACCCGCCTGTGGCCGCCTACGAGCAGTACTTC; d_gene: -; j_gene: TRBJ2-7; v_gene: TRBV6-9; abundance: few
CDR3aa: CASSPPGVLVYEQYF; CDR3nt: TGTGCCAGCTCACCGCCAGGGGTGCTGGTCTACGAGCAGTACTTC; d_gene: -; j_gene: TRBJ2-7; v_gene: TRBV18; abundance: few